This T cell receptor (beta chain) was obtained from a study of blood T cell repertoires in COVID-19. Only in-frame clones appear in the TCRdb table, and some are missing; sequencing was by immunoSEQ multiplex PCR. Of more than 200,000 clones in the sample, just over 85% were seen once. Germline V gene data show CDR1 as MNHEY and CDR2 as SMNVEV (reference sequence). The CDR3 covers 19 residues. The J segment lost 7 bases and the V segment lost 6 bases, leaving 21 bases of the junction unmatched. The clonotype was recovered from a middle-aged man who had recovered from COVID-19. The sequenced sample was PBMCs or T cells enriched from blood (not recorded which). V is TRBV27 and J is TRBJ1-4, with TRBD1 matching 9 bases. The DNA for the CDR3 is TGTGCCAGCAGCCCCCTCCGGGACAGGGTGATGGTCGGTGGTGAAAAACTGTTTTTT. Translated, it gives CASSPLRDRVMVGGEKLFF.